The 28 T cell receptor beta chains below were found in one sample sequenced in a study of cytomegalovirus exposure and HLA in healthy donors. The PCR ran on 60 Vbeta and 13 Jbeta primers. Profiling relied on immunoSEQ multiplex PCR, and the TCRdb table lists in-frame clones only, not all of them. The data show hundreds of thousands of clones, with 77% seen just once and approximately 2.6% held by the top ten. Sequenced material: PBMCs. These receptors all stem from a woman in her sixties or seventies in good health and CMV-seropositive.

The rearrangement uses TRBV6-6 and TRBJ2-7; no firm D call. Trimming left V 0 bases short and J 5 bases short, with 8 bases between. Germline V lookup: CDR1 MNHNY, CDR2 SVGAGI (reference sequence). CDR3 length: 13 residues. The CDR3 spells CASSYSIGHEQYF. CDR3 coding DNA: TGTGCCAGCAGTTACTCGATTGGGCACGAGCAGTACTTC.

This chain links TRBV5-1 with TRBJ2-5; 8 bases agree with TRBD1. The CDR3 has 15 amino acids. The V gene's germline CDR1 is SGHRS and CDR2 YFSETQ. The ends lost 5 bases at V and 3 bases at J; junction bases unmatched: 9. CDR3 nucleotide sequence: TGCGCCAGCAGTCTGAACAGGGGGTCGGAAGAGACCCAGTACTTC. As protein: CASSLNRGSEETQYF.

In this sample, this clone turned up a few times. The V call is TRBV28, the J call TRBJ1-2, with TRBD1 matching over 9 bases. This CDR3 region has 15 residues. Germline CDR1 MDHEN, CDR2 SYDVKM. V lost 6 bases to trimming and J lost 7 bases; unmatched junction nucleotides: 12. The CDR3 here is CASSTNRGRGGGYTF. The DNA of the CDR3 is TGTGCCAGCAGCACCAACAGGGGGCGAGGGGGTGGCTACACCTTC.

V and J are TRBV5-4 and TRBJ1-2; 10 bases agree with TRBD1. Germline-derived CDR1 and CDR2 are SGHNT and YYREEE (reference sequence). The CDR3 covers 15 residues. After removal of 3 bases from V and 3 bases from J, the junction contained 5 bases not matched to a gene. The CDR3 nucleotides are TGTGCCAGCAGCTCGGGACAGGGGCGAGACTATGGCTACACCTTC. Its protein product is CASSSGQGRDYGYTF.

The V and J genes are TRBV7-9 and TRBJ1-2, with a weak D call TRBD1 (5 bases). Trimming took off 4 bases at V and 8 bases at J, with 11 bases between the two ends. CDR3 size: 12 residues. Germline V CDR1 and CDR2: SEHNR, FQNEAQ (reference sequence). CDR3 sequence: CASSSQVRGYTF. In nucleotides, the CDR3 is TGTGCCAGCAGCTCACAGGTTAGGGGCTACACCTTC.

DNA of the CDR3: TGCAGCGTTGGTGGTGGGAGGGCCGACCAAGAGACCCAGTACTTC. This encodes CSVGGGRADQETQYF. This sequence joins TRBV29-1 and TRBJ2-5; 7 bases agree with TRBD2. Germline CDR1 SQVTM, CDR2 ANQGSEA. V lost 4 bases and J lost 0; bases outside the gene matches: 8. The CDR3 runs 15 residues.

The gene calls are TRBV18 and TRBJ2-3, with D possibly being TRBD1 (5 bases). This CDR3 is built from 13 residues. The ends were cut back, 6 bases at V and 3 bases at J, with 10 bases in the middle. The germline gives CDR1 KGHSH, CDR2 LQKENI. The CDR3: CASSVRATDTQYF. The CDR3 DNA follows: TGTGCCAGCTCTGTCAGGGCGACAGATACGCAGTATTTT.

This rearrangement joins TRBV5-6 to TRBJ1-6; weak D call: TRBD1 (5 bases). The CDR3 sequence is 14 residues long. Germline CDR1 and CDR2: SGHDT and YYEEEE. V lost 1 base, J lost 7 bases, and 9 bases lay in between. The CDR3 spells CASSLRQINSPLHF. The CDR3, as DNA: TGTGCCAGCAGCTTGCGACAGATCAATTCACCCCTCCACTTT.

As concerns this clone: This same CDR3 is encoded by further DNA sequences in the sample. The chain uses TRBV2 and TRBJ1-4; D is undetermined. Per the germline V gene, CDR1 is SNHLY and CDR2 is FYNNEI. The length of the CDR3 is 15 residues. V was shortened by 9 bases and J by 5 bases, with 19 bases between the two germline ends. The chain's CDR3 is CASAGPGGRNEKLFF. CDR3 nucleotide sequence: TGTGCCAGTGCGGGTCCCGGAGGTAGAAATGAAAAACTGTTTTTT.

The chain uses TRBV27 and TRBJ1-5; TRBD1 might be the D (6 bases). With 2 bases removed from V and 2 bases from J, the gap between germline ends came to 7 bases. The CDR3 contains 14 residues. Germline V gene data show CDR1 as MNHEY and CDR2 as SMNVEV (reference sequence). CDR3 sequence: CASSLRQGNQPQHF. The DNA for the CDR3 is TGTGCCAGCAGTTTACGACAGGGCAATCAGCCCCAGCATTTT.

The V call is TRBV20-1, the J call TRBJ2-3; unclear D gene. Germline CDR1 reads DFQATT; CDR2 reads SNEGSKA (reference sequence). This CDR3 has 11 residues. Trimming shortened V by 6 bases and J by 2 bases, and 6 bases separated the two germline ends. CDR3 residues: CSAFNTDTQYF. The CDR3, as DNA: TGCAGTGCCTTTAACACAGATACGCAGTATTTT.

This chain joins TRBV19 and TRBJ1-1; 8 nucleotides agree with TRBD1. Germline V gene sequence: CDR1 LNHDA, CDR2 SQIVND (reference sequence). This CDR3 has 16 residues. The CDR3 DNA sequence: TGTATCACCTCAGGGGCCACAAAGACAGGGGCCACTGAAGCTTTCTTT. It codes for CITSGATKTGATEAFF.

The chain couples TRBV9 to TRBJ2-7; 10 bases align to TRBD2. The CDR3 covers 16 residues. V lost 0 bases to trimming and J lost 3 bases; unmatched junction nucleotides: 6. CDR1 SGDLS and CDR2 YYNGEE come from the germline V gene. The DNA for the CDR3 is TGTGCCAGCAGCGTAGAAGCACTAGCGGGGCGCTACGAGCAGTACTTC. Translating it yields CASSVEALAGRYEQYF.

A remark on this clone: Germline and junction disagree at one end, which may indicate a read error. In the same sample, other DNA sequences code for this CDR3. This chain uses TRBV27 with TRBJ1-2; maybe TRBD1 (6 bases). Germline CDR1 MNHEY, CDR2 SMNVEV (reference sequence). The CDR3 is 17 residues long. The CDR3 sequence: CASSFLNLGHPGGGYTF. In DNA, the CDR3 is TGCGCCAGCAGTTTTTTGAATTTGGGACACCCTGGAGGCGGCTACACCTTC.

This rearrangement joins TRBV5-1 to TRBJ1-1; 8 bases are a match to TRBD1. This CDR3 spans 15 amino acids. V lost 5 bases, J lost 0 bases, and 6 bases stayed unmatched. CDR1 is SGHRS, CDR2 YFSETQ, per germline. CDR3 bases: TGCGCCAGCAGGAGGCAGGGGGCGATGAACACTGAAGCTTTCTTT. Its translation: CASRRQGAMNTEAFF.

The rearrangement links TRBV7-2 to TRBJ2-3, with TRBD1 matching 7 bases. This CDR3 contains 14 residues. Germline CDR1 SGHTA, CDR2 FQGNSA. J lost 4 bases, V lost 4 bases, and 5 bases had no gene match. The CDR3 loop reads CASSSTGYADTQYF. The CDR3 nucleotides are TGTGCCAGCAGCTCGACAGGGTACGCAGATACGCAGTATTTT.

The V call is TRBV4-3, the J call TRBJ1-2, with D possibly being TRBD1 (6 bases). CDR3 length: 12 amino acids. Germline CDR1 reads LGHNA; CDR2 reads YSLEER. V lost 6 bases and J lost 3, with 8 bases in between. The CDR3 spells CASRDSYYGYTF. CDR3 DNA sequence: TGCGCCAGCAGGGACAGTTACTATGGCTACACCTTC.

A note on this clone: The identical CDR3 is also encoded by other nucleotide sequences in the sample. The CDR3 is CASSLGGGQETQYF. CDR3 coding DNA: TGCGCCAGCAGCTTGGGGGGGGGACAAGAGACCCAGTACTTC. The chain recombines TRBV5-1 with TRBJ2-5; 7 bases map to TRBD2. V trimming: 0 bases; J trimming: 2 bases; junction bases outside the gene matches: 1. CDR3 size: 14 residues. From germline, CDR1 is SGHRS and CDR2 YFSETQ.

This chain joins TRBV6-5 and TRBJ1-2; unclear D gene. This CDR3 has 12 amino acids. The germline V gene has CDR1 MNHEY and CDR2 SVGAGI. V gave up 0 bases and J gave up 8 bases, with 7 bases separating them. The CDR3 region is CASSYSRGGYTF. CDR3 bases: TGTGCCAGCAGTTACTCCCGCGGCGGCTACACCTTC.

This chain joins TRBV15 and TRBJ2-5, with D maybe TRBD1 (6 bases). The V end lost 2 bases, the J end lost 2 bases, and 12 bases lay between the germline ends. The CDR3 spans 15 residues. Germline V CDR1 and CDR2: LNHNV, YYDKDF (reference sequence). The CDR3 DNA reads TGTGCCACCAGCAGATCCCTAAGGGGGCAAGAGACCCAGTACTTC. Protein product: CATSRSLRGQETQYF.

The chain employs TRBV28 and TRBJ1-2; D unresolved. The CDR3 runs 13 residues. The V and J ends lost 6 bases and 8 bases respectively, with 16 bases between them. CDR1 is MDHEN and CDR2 is SYDVKM in the germline V gene. The CDR3 region is CASSDRQALGYTF. The CDR3 coding sequence is TGTGCCAGCAGCGATAGGCAGGCTCTAGGCTACACCTTC.

This clone has just one count. The chain is built from TRBV25-1 and TRBJ2-1; 8 bases line up with TRBD2. The length of the CDR3 is 14 residues. CDR1 and CDR2 from the germline V gene are MGHDK and SYGVNS. Unmatched junction bases numbered 9, after V lost 6 bases and J lost 8 bases. The CDR3 coding sequence is TGTGCCAGCAGCCCCGGGGTAGCGGGATATGAGCAGTTCTTC. Translated, it gives CASSPGVAGYEQFF. The entire variable domain, with the rest obtained from reference TRBV25-1 and TRBJ2-1, is as follows: EADIYQTPRYLVIGTGKKITLECSQTMGHDKMYWYQQDPGMELHLIHYSYGVNSTEKGDLSSESTVSRIRTEHFPLTLESARPSHTSQYLCASSPGVAGYEQFFGPGTRLTVL.

The chain recombines TRBV2 with TRBJ2-7, with 7 positions matching TRBD2. CDR1 SNHLY and CDR2 FYNNEI come from the germline V gene. The V and J ends lost 8 bases and 7 bases, in that order; junction bases with no gene match: 8. The CDR3 has 12 amino acids. The CDR3 DNA reads as TGTGCCAGCGGGGGGGACTCCGTGGAGCAGTACTTC. Encoded protein: CASGGDSVEQYF.

V is TRBV10-3 and J is TRBJ1-1; 7 bases match TRBD1. CDR1 ENHRY and CDR2 SYGVKD come from the germline V gene. With 1 base clipped from V and 4 bases from J, the junction kept 3 bases outside the gene matches. The CDR3 totals 14 residues. CDR3: CAISELQGTTEAFF. CDR3 nucleotides: TGTGCCATCAGTGAGTTACAGGGGACCACTGAAGCTTTCTTT.

This clone has only a few counts. This chain uses TRBV5-1 with TRBJ2-3; 10 positions match TRBD2. The CDR3 totals 15 residues. The germline V gene encodes CDR1 SGHRS and CDR2 YFSETQ. Trimming took 0 bases from V and 7 from J; bases not matched to a gene: 5. The CDR3 DNA sequence: TGCGCCAGCAGCTTGGTGGCTAGCGGGAGACATACGCAGTATTTT. Residues: CASSLVASGRHTQYF.

In this sample, this clone turned up once. This chain joins TRBV4-2 and TRBJ2-2; 14 nucleotides line up with TRBD2. The germline V gene has CDR1 LGHNA and CDR2 YNFKEQ. Trimming cost V 0 bases and J 6 bases; bases outside gene matches: 6. The CDR3 spans 18 residues. The CDR3 DNA follows: TGTGCCAGCAGCCAAGAGACTAGCGGGGGGGCCGGGGCCGGGGAGCTGTTTTTT. Translated: CASSQETSGGAGAGELFF.

The rearrangement links TRBV9 to TRBJ2-3; TRBD2 aligns across 10 bases. Germline assignment: CDR1 SGDLS and CDR2 YYNGEE. J was trimmed by 2 bases and V by 1 base; bases with no gene match: 7. The CDR3 has 17 residues. This CDR3 is CASSVRTSGLDTDTQYF. The CDR3 coding sequence is TGTGCCAGCAGCGTAAGGACTAGCGGCCTCGACACAGATACGCAGTATTTT. The whole variable domain, remainder taken from reference TRBV9 and TRBJ2-3, is DSGVTQTPKHLITATGQRVTLRCSPRSGDLSVYWYQQSLDQGLQFLIQYYNGEERAKGNILERFSAQQFPDLHSELNLSSLELGDSALYFCASSVRTSGLDTDTQYFGPGTRLTVL.

The rearrangement links TRBV2 to TRBJ2-3; tentatively, D is TRBD1 (7 bases). The CDR3 covers 12 residues. V lost 7 bases and J lost 6, with 11 bases in between. In germline, CDR1 is SNHLY, CDR2 FYNNEI. The CDR3 DNA sequence: TGTGCCAGCATATCAGGGGGGGATACGCAGTATTTT. Translation gives CASISGGDTQYF.